The clone carrying this T cell receptor (beta chain) has only a few counts. Antigen specificity is unknown. This record belongs to a study of T-cell memory formation after mild COVID-19. Study background: The study found TCR clusters largely donor specific. Study observations and caveats: Mainly in CM and EM were contracting CD4+ clones; CD8+ were in EMRA. Clones contracting across day 15 to 85 had a balanced CD4/CD8 profile; later expanding clones leaned CD4+.

Trimming pared 6 bases from V and 0 bases from J, leaving 14 bases between. The germline gives CDR1 LNHDA, CDR2 SQIVND (reference sequence). The CDR3 contains 15 residues. TCRdb used MiXCR to reprocess the 5' RACE reads, holding one entry per CDR3 protein. The sample shows a few hundred thousand distinct CDR3 sequences, roughly 24% of them seen only once. The receptor's source is an adult woman who had mild COVID-19 (a few samples of this study predate the infection). Cell type and time point are not known. The chain links TRBV19 to TRBJ1-1; D not resolved. Material: PBMCs or a T cell subset sorted from them (not recorded which). DNA for the CDR3: TGTGCCAGTAGCGTCGTTTCGTTATTGAACACTGAAGCTTTCTTT. Its protein is CASSVVSLLNTEAFF.